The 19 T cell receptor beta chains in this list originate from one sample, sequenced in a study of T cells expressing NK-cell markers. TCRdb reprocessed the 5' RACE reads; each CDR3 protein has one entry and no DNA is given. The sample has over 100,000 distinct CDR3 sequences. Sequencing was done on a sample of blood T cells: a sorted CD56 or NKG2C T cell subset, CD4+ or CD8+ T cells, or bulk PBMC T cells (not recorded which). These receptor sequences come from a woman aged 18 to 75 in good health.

The CDR3 protein is CASSQDGGGYGYTF. J is TRBJ1-2 and V is TRBV4-1; TCRdb calls TRBD1, which cannot be checked without DNA. In germline, CDR1 is MGHRA, CDR2 YSYEKL. CDR3 length: 14 amino acids.

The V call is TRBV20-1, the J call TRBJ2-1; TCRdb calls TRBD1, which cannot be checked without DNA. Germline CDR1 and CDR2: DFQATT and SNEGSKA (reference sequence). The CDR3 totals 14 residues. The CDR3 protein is CSASDRETYNEQFF.

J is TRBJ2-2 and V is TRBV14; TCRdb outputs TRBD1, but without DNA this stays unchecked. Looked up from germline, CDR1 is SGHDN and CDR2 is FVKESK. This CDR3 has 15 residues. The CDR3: CASSQEQGNTGELFF.

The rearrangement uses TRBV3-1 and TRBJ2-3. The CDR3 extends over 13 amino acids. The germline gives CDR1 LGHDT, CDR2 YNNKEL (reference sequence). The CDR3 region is CASLDESTDTQYF.

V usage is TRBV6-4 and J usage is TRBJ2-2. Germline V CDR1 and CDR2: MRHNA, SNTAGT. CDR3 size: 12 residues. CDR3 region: CASSDSTGELFF.

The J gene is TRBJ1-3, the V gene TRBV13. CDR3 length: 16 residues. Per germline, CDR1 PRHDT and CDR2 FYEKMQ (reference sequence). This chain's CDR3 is CASSPQIQGSGNTIYF.

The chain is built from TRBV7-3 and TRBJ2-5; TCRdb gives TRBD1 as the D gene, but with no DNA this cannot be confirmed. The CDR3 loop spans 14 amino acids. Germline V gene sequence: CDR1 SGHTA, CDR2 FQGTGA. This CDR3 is CASSLMGGEETQYF.

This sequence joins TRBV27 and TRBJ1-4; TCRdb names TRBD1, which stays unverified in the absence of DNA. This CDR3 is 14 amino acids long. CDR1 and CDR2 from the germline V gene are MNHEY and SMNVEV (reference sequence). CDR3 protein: CASSPEGGPEKLFF. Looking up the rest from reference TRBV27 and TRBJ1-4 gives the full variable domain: EAQVTQNPRYLITVTGKKLTVTCSQNMNHEYMSWYRQDPGLGLRQIYYSMNVEVTDKGDVPEGYKVSRKEKRNFPLILESPSPNQTSLYFCASSPEGGPEKLFFGSGTQLSVL.

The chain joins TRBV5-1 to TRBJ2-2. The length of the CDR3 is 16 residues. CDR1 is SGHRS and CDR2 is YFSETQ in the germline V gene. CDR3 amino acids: CASSPTTTPGAGELFF.

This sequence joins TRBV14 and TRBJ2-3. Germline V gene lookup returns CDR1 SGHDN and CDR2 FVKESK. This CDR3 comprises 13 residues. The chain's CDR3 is CASSQLSTDTQYF. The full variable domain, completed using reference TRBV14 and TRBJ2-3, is EAGVTQFPSHSVIEKGQTVTLRCDPISGHDNLYWYRRVMGKEIKFLLHFVKESKQDESGMPNNRFLAERTGGTYSTLKVQPAELEDSGVYFCASSQLSTDTQYFGPGTRLTVL.

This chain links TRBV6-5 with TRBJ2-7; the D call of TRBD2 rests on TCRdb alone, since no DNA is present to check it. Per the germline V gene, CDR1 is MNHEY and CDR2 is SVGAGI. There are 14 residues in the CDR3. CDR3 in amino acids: CASSYRLEAYEQYF.

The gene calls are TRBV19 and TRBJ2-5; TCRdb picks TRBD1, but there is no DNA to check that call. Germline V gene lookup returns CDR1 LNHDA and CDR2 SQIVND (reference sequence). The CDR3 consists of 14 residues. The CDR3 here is CASSEDRGGETQYF.

The CDR3 region is CATRTSNTGELFF. The chain carries TRBV7-9 and TRBJ2-2. The CDR3 spans 13 residues. Germline V gene sequence: CDR1 SEHNR, CDR2 FQNEAQ (reference sequence). Variable domain in full (rest from reference TRBV7-9 and TRBJ2-2): DTGVSQNPRHKITKRGQNVTFRCDPISEHNRLYWYRQTLGQGPEFLTYFQNEAQLEKSRLLSDRFSAERPKGSFSTLEIQRTEQGDSAMYLCATRTSNTGELFFGEGSRLTVL.

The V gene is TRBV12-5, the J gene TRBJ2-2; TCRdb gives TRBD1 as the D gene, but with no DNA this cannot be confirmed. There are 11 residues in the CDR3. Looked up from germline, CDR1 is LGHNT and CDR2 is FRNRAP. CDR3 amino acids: CASEGTGELFF.

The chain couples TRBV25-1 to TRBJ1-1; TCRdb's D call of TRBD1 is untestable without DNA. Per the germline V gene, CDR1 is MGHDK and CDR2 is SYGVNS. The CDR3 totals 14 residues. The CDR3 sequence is CASSGQGWATEAFF.

The CDR3 is CAWSPPPGASAAFF. The chain is built from TRBV30 and TRBJ1-1; TCRdb names TRBD1, which stays unverified in the absence of DNA. The germline V gene encodes CDR1 GTSNPN and CDR2 SVGIG (reference sequence). This CDR3 has 14 residues.

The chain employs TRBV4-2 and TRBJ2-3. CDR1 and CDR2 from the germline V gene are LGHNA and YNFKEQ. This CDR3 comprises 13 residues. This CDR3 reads CASSQMETDTQYF.

The CDR3 here is CASSRTSYNEQFF. This chain joins TRBV5-6 and TRBJ2-1; absent DNA, TCRdb's TRBD2 call cannot be checked. From germline, CDR1 is SGHDT and CDR2 YYEEEE. The CDR3 runs to 13 residues.

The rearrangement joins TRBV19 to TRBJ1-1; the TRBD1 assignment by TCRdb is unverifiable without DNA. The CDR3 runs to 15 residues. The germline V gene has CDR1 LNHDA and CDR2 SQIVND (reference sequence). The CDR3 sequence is CASSLPGGLSTEAFF.